This TCR beta chain originates from a study of blood T cell repertoires in COVID-19. For the study at large: There were acute and convalescent COVID-19 samples, and they came from the United States, Italy and Spain. The analysed material was cDNA or gDNA that came from T cells, B-cell-depleted T cells, or PBMCs.

Study processing details: Amplification from reference gene primers served as the basis for estimated nucleated cell counts. Sequencing used immunoSEQ multiplex PCR; TCRdb keeps in-frame clones, though not all of them. The DNA was the basis for D and trimming; V, J and clone size are from that table. Here the sample spans approximately 85,000 clones, almost 95% being singletons. The CDR3 covers 13 residues. The V segment lost 0 bases and the J segment 6 bases; nucleotides outside the gene matches: 2. Germline-derived CDR1 and CDR2 are SGHAT and FQNNGV. The sample consisted of peripheral blood. The TCR originated in an older woman with active COVID-19. This chain uses TRBV11-2 with TRBJ2-7, with 7 bases lining up with TRBD1. The CDR3 loop reads CASSLEAGGEQYF. The CDR3 DNA follows: TGTGCCAGCAGCTTAGAGGCAGGGGGCGAGCAGTACTTC.